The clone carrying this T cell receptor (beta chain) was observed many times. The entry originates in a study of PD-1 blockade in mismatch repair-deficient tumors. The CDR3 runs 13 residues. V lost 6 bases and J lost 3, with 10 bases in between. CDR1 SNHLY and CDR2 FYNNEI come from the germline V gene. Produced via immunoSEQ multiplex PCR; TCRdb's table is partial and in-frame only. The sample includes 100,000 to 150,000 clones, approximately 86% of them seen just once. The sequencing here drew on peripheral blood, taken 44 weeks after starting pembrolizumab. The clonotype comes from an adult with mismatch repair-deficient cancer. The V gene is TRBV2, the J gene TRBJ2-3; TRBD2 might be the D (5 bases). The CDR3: CASRVGGTDTQYF. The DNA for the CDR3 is TGTGCCAGCAGGGTCGGCGGGACAGATACGCAGTATTTT. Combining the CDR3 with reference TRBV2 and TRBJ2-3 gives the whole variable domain EPEVTQTPSHQVTQMGQEVILRCVPISNHLYFYWYRQILGQKVEFLVSFYNNEISEKSEIFDDQFSVERPDGSNFTLKIRSTKLEDSAMYFCASRVGGTDTQYFGPGTRLTVL.